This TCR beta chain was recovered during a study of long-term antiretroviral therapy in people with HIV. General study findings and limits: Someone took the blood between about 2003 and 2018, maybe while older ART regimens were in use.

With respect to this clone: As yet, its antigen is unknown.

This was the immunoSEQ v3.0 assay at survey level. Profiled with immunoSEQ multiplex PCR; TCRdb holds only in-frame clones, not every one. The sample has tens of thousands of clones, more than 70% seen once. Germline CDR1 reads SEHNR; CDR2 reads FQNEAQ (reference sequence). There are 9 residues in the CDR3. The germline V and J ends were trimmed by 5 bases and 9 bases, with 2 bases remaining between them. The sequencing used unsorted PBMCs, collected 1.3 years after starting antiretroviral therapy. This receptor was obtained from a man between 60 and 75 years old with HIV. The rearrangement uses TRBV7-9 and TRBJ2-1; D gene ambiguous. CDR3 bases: TGTGCCAGCAGCCTTGAGCAGTTCTTC. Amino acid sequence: CASSLEQFF.